This TCR beta chain was sequenced in a study of patients and donors after allogeneic stem cell transplantation. This clonotype showed up just a few times. MiXCR was run by TCRdb on the RT-PCR reads, yielding one entry per CDR3 protein. The sample carries about 110,000 distinct CDR3 sequences, 35% recorded once. Germline loops: CDR1 DFQATT, CDR2 SNEGSKA (reference sequence). With 5 bases clipped from V and 1 base from J, the junction kept 1 base outside the gene matches. CDR3 length: 12 residues. The sequenced sample was blood, either unsorted or a sorted T cell fraction (not recorded which). V and J are TRBV20-1 and TRBJ1-1; 7 nucleotides agree with TRBD1. This sequence was found in a human donor who was either an allogeneic HSCT recipient or a stem cell or donor lymphocyte infusion donor (not recorded which). It is not recorded whose cells these are; they may come from a transplant donor. In DNA form, the CDR3 reads TGCAGTGCTGGGGACAGGAACACTGAAGCTTTCTTT. Amino acids: CSAGDRNTEAFF.